These 8 T cell receptor beta chains were all obtained from the same sample, sequenced in a study of cytomegalovirus exposure and HLA in healthy donors. Profiled with immunoSEQ multiplex PCR; TCRdb holds only in-frame clones, not every one. The table has roughly 120,000 clones, 90% to 95% seen once. Sequencing was performed on PBMCs. The source of these receptors is a woman between 18 and 29 years old in good health and CMV-seronegative.

In its sample, this clone was seen once. The V call is TRBV15, the J call TRBJ2-1; 9 bases are a match to TRBD2. This CDR3 contains 16 residues. With 0 bases clipped from V and 2 bases from J, the junction kept 2 bases outside the gene matches. Germline values: CDR1 LNHNV, CDR2 YYDKDF (reference sequence). CDR3 sequence reads: CATSRDLAGTYNEQFF. DNA for the CDR3: TGTGCCACCAGCAGAGATCTAGCGGGAACCTACAATGAGCAGTTCTTC.

The chain links TRBV7-3 to TRBJ2-1; 12 nucleotides align to TRBD2. CDR3 length: 16 residues. From germline, CDR1 is SGHTA and CDR2 FQGTGA. V dropped 8 bases and J dropped 3; count of bases not matched to a gene: 8. As DNA, the CDR3 is TGTGCCAGCTCACTAGCGGGGGGAGATGGCTACAATGAGCAGTTCTTC. Protein product: CASSLAGGDGYNEQFF.

V and J are TRBV19 and TRBJ2-5; 8 bases map to TRBD1. This CDR3 is built from 14 residues. With 3 bases clipped from V and 9 bases from J, the junction kept 9 bases outside the gene matches. CDR1 and CDR2 from the germline V gene are LNHDA and SQIVND (reference sequence). CDR3 sequence: CASSMDTGGLAQYF. The CDR3 bases are TGTGCCAGTAGTATGGACACAGGGGGATTGGCCCAGTACTTC. Filled out from reference TRBV19 and TRBJ2-5, the complete variable domain reads DGGITQSPKYLFRKEGQNVTLSCEQNLNHDAMYWYRQDPGQGLRLIYYSQIVNDFQKGDIAEGYSVSREKKESFPLTVTSAQKNPTAFYLCASSMDTGGLAQYFGPGTRLLVL.

This chain connects TRBV7-3 to TRBJ2-3, with 7 positions matching TRBD2. The CDR3 runs 14 residues. V lost 5 bases to trimming and J lost 3 bases; unmatched junction nucleotides: 5. CDR1 and CDR2 from the germline V gene are SGHTA and FQGTGA. The CDR3: CASSAAGDTDTQYF. The CDR3 region has the DNA TGTGCCAGCAGCGCCGCGGGGGATACAGATACGCAGTATTTT.

The chain uses TRBV28 and TRBJ2-2, with TRBD1 matching 7 bases. The CDR3 covers 14 residues. Trimming removed 3 bases from V and 4 bases from J; junction bases left unmatched: 2. Germline lookup yields CDR1 MDHEN and CDR2 SYDVKM. CDR3 region: CASSFGTATGELFF. The CDR3 DNA reads TGTGCCAGCAGTTTCGGGACAGCCACCGGGGAGCTGTTTTTT.

The V and J genes are TRBV7-6 and TRBJ2-5; the D is unclear. The CDR3 is 15 amino acids. Trimming pared 1 base from V and 5 bases from J, leaving 14 bases between. Per the germline V gene, CDR1 is SGHVS and CDR2 is FNYEAQ. Here the CDR3 reads CASSLERPPRETQYF. The CDR3 region has the DNA TGTGCCAGCAGCTTAGAGCGCCCGCCCCGGGAGACCCAGTACTTC. The full variable domain, completed using reference TRBV7-6 and TRBJ2-5, is GAGVSQSPRYKVTKRGQDVALRCDPISGHVSLYWYRQALGQGPEFLTYFNYEAQQDKSGLPNDRFSAERPEGSISTLTIQRTEQRDSAMYRCASSLERPPRETQYFGPGTRLLVL.

The chain carries TRBV6-5 and TRBJ2-7; D gene ambiguous. V lost 5 bases to trimming and J lost 0 bases, with 8 bases between them. The CDR3 is 13 residues long. Germline values: CDR1 MNHEY, CDR2 SVGAGI. The CDR3 loop is CASSPESSYEQYF. CDR3 DNA: TGTGCCAGCAGTCCAGAAAGCTCCTACGAGCAGTACTTC.

The V call is TRBV7-8, the J call TRBJ2-2; 8 bases fit TRBD1. The junction had 7 bases not matched to a gene; V was cut back by 1 base and J by 6 bases. The CDR3 is 16 amino acids. CDR1 is SGHVS, CDR2 FQNEAQ, per germline. CDR3 in amino acids: CASSLVTGGSSGELFF. The CDR3, as DNA: TGTGCCAGCAGCTTAGTCACAGGGGGGTCGTCCGGGGAGCTGTTTTTT.